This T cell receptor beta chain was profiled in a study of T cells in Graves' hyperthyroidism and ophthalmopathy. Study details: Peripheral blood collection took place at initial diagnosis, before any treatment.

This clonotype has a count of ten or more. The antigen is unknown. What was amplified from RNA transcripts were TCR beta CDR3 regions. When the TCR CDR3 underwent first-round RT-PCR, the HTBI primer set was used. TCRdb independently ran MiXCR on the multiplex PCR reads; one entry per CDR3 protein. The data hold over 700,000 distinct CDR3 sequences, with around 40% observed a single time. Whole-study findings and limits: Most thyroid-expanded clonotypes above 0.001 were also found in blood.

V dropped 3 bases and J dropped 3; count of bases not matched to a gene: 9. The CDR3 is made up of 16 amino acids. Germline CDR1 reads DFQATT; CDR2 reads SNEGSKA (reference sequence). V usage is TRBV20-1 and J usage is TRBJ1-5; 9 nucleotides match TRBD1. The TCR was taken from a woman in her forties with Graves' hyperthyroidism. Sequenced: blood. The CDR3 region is CSARAGTGIFNQPQHF. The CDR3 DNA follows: TGCAGTGCTAGGGCGGGGACAGGGATCTTCAATCAGCCCCAGCATTTT.